Shown below are 20 T cell receptor beta chains from a single sample sequenced in a study of T-cell reconstitution after alpha-beta-depleted transplantation in children. Preparing the TCRbeta library involved the use of unique molecular identifiers. TCRdb redid the calling of the PCR reads with MiXCR, one entry per CDR3 protein. The sample carries 250,000 to 300,000 distinct CDR3 sequences, about 9.4% recorded once. Specimen: PBMCs, collected before TCRalphabeta/CD19-depleted stem cell transplant. These receptors were obtained from a boy under two years old with acute myeloid leukemia, due to receive a stem cell transplant.

This clonotype was counted ten times or more. The chain is built from TRBV11-2 and TRBJ2-7; tentatively, D is TRBD1 (5 bases). V was shortened by 2 bases and J by 2 bases, with 10 bases between the two germline ends. The CDR3 has 14 residues. Per germline, CDR1 SGHAT and CDR2 FQNNGV. This chain's CDR3 is CASSLTQGPYEQYF. The CDR3 DNA reads TGTGCCAGCAGCTTAACCCAGGGCCCCTACGAGCAGTACTTC.

This clonotype has ten or more counts. At one boundary the junction diverges from the germline segment, which might be a read error. The rearrangement links TRBV7-9 to TRBJ2-7, with a tentative D call TRBD2 (5 bases). The CDR3 has 13 residues. Germline V gives CDR1 SEHNR, CDR2 FQNEAQ (reference sequence). The CDR3 nucleotides read TGCGCCAGCAGCCCCCCGGGATCCTACGAGCAGTACTTC. Amino acids: CASSPPGSYEQYF.

The sample holds many counts of this clonotype. The junction does not match germline at one end; this may be a read error. The rearrangement joins TRBV5-1 to TRBJ2-1, with D unresolved. This CDR3 comprises 13 residues. The V gene's germline CDR1 is SGHRS and CDR2 YFSETQ. The CDR3 coding sequence is TGCGCCAGCACCTTGCCACCCATTAATGAGCAGTTCTTC. Translating it yields CASTLPPINEQFF.

This clonotype was picked up many times. The chain has TRBV28 and TRBJ2-7, with TRBD2 matching 9 bases. CDR1 and CDR2 from the germline V gene are MDHEN and SYDVKM. V trimming: 3 bases; J trimming: 2 bases; junction bases outside the gene matches: 2. CDR3 length: 14 amino acids. CDR3: CASSFGLAPYEQYF. The DNA for the CDR3 is TGTGCCAGCAGTTTCGGACTAGCGCCCTACGAGCAGTACTTC. The full variable domain, completed using reference TRBV28 and TRBJ2-7, is DVKVTQSSRYLVKRTGEKVFLECVQDMDHENMFWYRQDPGLGLRLIYFSYDVKMKEKGDIPEGYSVSREKKERFSLILESASTNQTSMYLCASSFGLAPYEQYFGPGTRLTVT.

This clonotype was recorded at least ten times. The chain combines TRBV5-1 with TRBJ2-7; a weak D match, TRBD1 (5 bases). Germline CDR1 and CDR2: SGHRS and YFSETQ. V lost 0 bases to trimming and J lost 5 bases, with 9 bases between them. The CDR3 extends over 13 amino acids. The CDR3 is CASSLGLRDEQYF. CDR3 coding DNA: TGCGCCAGCAGCTTGGGACTCAGGGACGAGCAGTACTTC.

The table lists this clonotype with a few counts. The rearrangement uses TRBV9 and TRBJ2-1, with 10 bases aligning to TRBD1. V was clipped by 0 bases and J by 10 bases; unmatched bases: 7. The CDR3 runs to 15 residues. The germline CDR1 and CDR2 sequences are SGDLS and YYNGEE. In DNA form, the CDR3 reads TGTGCCAGCAGCGTAGATGGGACAGGGGAGTTAGAGCAGTTCTTC. Residues: CASSVDGTGELEQFF.

There are a few counts of this clonotype. The chain combines TRBV29-1 with TRBJ2-7; 7 positions agree with TRBD1. Trimming cost V 5 bases and J 2 bases; bases outside gene matches: 12. The CDR3 loop spans 15 amino acids. Germline CDR1 reads SQVTM; CDR2 reads ANQGSEA. In nucleotides, the CDR3 is TGCAGCGTTTGGCTGACAGGGTCGGCGGCCTACGAGCAGTACTTC. Its protein product is CSVWLTGSAAYEQYF.

This clonotype was observed many times. The chain uses TRBV7-8 and TRBJ1-1; a possible D gene is TRBD1 (5 bases). The CDR3 has 15 amino acids. Looked up from germline, CDR1 is SGHVS and CDR2 is FQNEAQ. V was shortened by 0 bases and J by 5 bases, with 13 bases between the two germline ends. CDR3 protein: CASSLALGAQTEAFF. In nucleotides, the CDR3 is TGTGCCAGCAGCTTAGCGCTAGGGGCGCAGACTGAAGCTTTCTTT.

This clonotype was picked up many times. The chain combines TRBV3-1 with TRBJ2-5, with D tentatively TRBD2 (5 bases). Germline V CDR1 and CDR2: LGHDT, YNNKEL (reference sequence). The V and J ends lost 4 bases and 5 bases respectively, with 20 bases between them. The CDR3 loop spans 16 amino acids. The CDR3 is CASSPHPVGSGETQYF. The DNA for the CDR3 is TGTGCCAGCAGCCCCCACCCAGTAGGGAGTGGGGAGACCCAGTACTTC.

This clonotype was seen at least ten times. This chain links TRBV20-1 with TRBJ2-1; D perhaps matches TRBD2 (5 bases). CDR3 length: 12 residues. The V and J ends lost 1 base and 7 bases respectively, with 8 bases between them. Germline CDR1 DFQATT, CDR2 SNEGSKA (reference sequence). The CDR3 here is CSARVRGNEQFF. In nucleotides, the CDR3 is TGCAGTGCTAGAGTCCGAGGGAATGAGCAGTTCTTC.

This clonotype has more than one count but fewer than ten. V and J are TRBV7-2 and TRBJ2-3, with TRBD2 matching over 10 bases. The CDR3 extends over 16 amino acids. CDR1 and CDR2 (germline): SGHTA, FQGNSA. With 6 bases clipped from V and 0 bases from J, the junction kept 6 bases outside the gene matches. CDR3 DNA: TGTGCCAGCAGACCCGCTAGCGGGGGTAGCACAGATACGCAGTATTTT. Encoded protein: CASRPASGGSTDTQYF.

This clonotype was recorded at least ten times. V usage is TRBV9 and J usage is TRBJ2-7; the D is unclear. This CDR3 is built from 13 residues. The V gene lost 0 bases and the J gene lost 0 bases, with 4 bases spanning the gap. Germline CDR1 is SGDLS and CDR2 is YYNGEE. CDR3 in amino acids: CASSVAPSYEQYF. CDR3 nucleotides: TGTGCCAGCAGCGTAGCCCCCTCCTACGAGCAGTACTTC.

This clonotype was picked up many times. The chain has TRBV29-1 and TRBJ2-3; TRBD2 matches at 11 bases. CDR1 SQVTM and CDR2 ANQGSEA come from the germline V gene. After removal of 6 bases from V and 8 bases from J, the junction contained 13 bases not matched to a gene. The CDR3 is made up of 15 amino acids. In nucleotides, the CDR3 is TGCAGCGTGAAGGAGACTAGCGGGGCTGGGGGTACGCAGTATTTT. Protein product: CSVKETSGAGGTQYF.

This clonotype has ten or more counts. This chain joins TRBV20-1 and TRBJ2-3; D is unclear. Germline CDR1 DFQATT, CDR2 SNEGSKA (reference sequence). Trimming pared 3 bases from V and 0 bases from J, leaving 13 bases between. This CDR3 is 15 amino acids long. Here the CDR3 DNA reads TGCAGTGCTAGTTTTGGGGATGAGAGCACAGATACGCAGTATTTT. Its protein is CSASFGDESTDTQYF.

The sample holds many counts of this clonotype. The chain employs TRBV24-1 and TRBJ2-5; possibly TRBD2 for D (5 bases). V was cut by 6 bases and J by 7 bases, with 17 bases left in between. Germline V gives CDR1 KGHDR, CDR2 SFDVKD. This CDR3 comprises 14 residues. CDR3 region: CATSTPTAVGTQYF. CDR3 nucleotide sequence: TGTGCCACCAGTACCCCCACAGCGGTCGGGACCCAGTACTTC.

This chain connects TRBV10-3 to TRBJ2-3, with TRBD2 matching over 14 bases. Trimming removed 6 bases from V and 6 bases from J; junction bases left unmatched: 8. This CDR3 has 16 amino acids. Germline CDR1 reads ENHRY; CDR2 reads SYGVKD. The CDR3 spells CAISQGLAGVADTQYF. The CDR3 coding sequence is TGTGCCATCAGCCAGGGACTAGCGGGAGTCGCGGATACGCAGTATTTT.

The chain joins TRBV7-2 to TRBJ1-5; TRBD1 agrees at 10 bases. V was pared by 0 bases and J by 6 bases, with 2 bases of the junction left unmatched. Germline V gene sequence: CDR1 SGHTA, CDR2 FQGNSA. The CDR3 length is 15 residues. CDR3 nucleotides: TGTGCCAGCAGCTTAGCCGGGACAGGGGCTCAGCCCCAGCATTTT. Protein: CASSLAGTGAQPQHF.

This clonotype occurred many times. This sequence joins TRBV12-3 or TRBV12-4 and TRBJ2-4; maybe TRBD1 (5 bases). With 3 bases removed from V and 2 bases from J, the gap between germline ends came to 8 bases. The CDR3 runs 14 residues. The CDR3 DNA is TGTGCCAGCAGTTTCTACAGGTCCAAAAACATTCAGTACTTC. Its protein product is CASSFYRSKNIQYF.

This clonotype appeared a few times. This chain links TRBV7-2 with TRBJ2-7; 7 nucleotides agree with TRBD2. J gave up 5 bases and V 5 bases, and 6 bases lay outside the gene matches. Germline CDR1 is SGHTA and CDR2 is FQGNSA. There are 13 residues in the CDR3. CDR3 nucleotide sequence: TGTGCCAGCAGCCGAAGCGGGACGGACGAGCAGTACTTC. This translates into CASSRSGTDEQYF.

In this sample, this clonotype turned up many times. The chain's CDR3 is CSASHWPLHF. As DNA, the CDR3 is TGCAGTGCTAGTCATTGGCCCCTCCACTTT. The rearrangement links TRBV20-1 to TRBJ1-6, with D unresolved. V was pared by 3 bases and J by 13 bases, with 7 bases between. The CDR3 has 10 residues. Per the germline V gene, CDR1 is DFQATT and CDR2 is SNEGSKA (reference sequence).